This T cell receptor (beta chain) was sequenced in a study of CD8 T cells in Susac syndrome (dated by TCRdb to about 2019). For the study in its entirety: The study used repertoire sequencing to test whether antigen drove CD8+ T cell activation and differentiation in Susac syndrome.

Remarks on this clonotype: Which antigen it targets is not known. No quality values exist for individual bases; no much larger clone is one base distant.

High-throughput TCR beta sequencing profiled peripheral blood CD8+ and CD4+ T cells from healthy donors, Susac syndrome patients and multiple sclerosis patients. The healthy donors served as controls matched for age and sex. Bulk CD8+ and CD4+ T cells were purified by magnetic negative isolation, while CD8+ TEMRA cells were enriched using FACS. Blood was drawn into EDTA tubes, processed within 24 hours, and PBMCs were isolated by density gradient centrifugation. PBMCs intended for TCR sequencing were cryopreserved in liquid nitrogen and thawed later in a water bath at 37 degrees C. The sorted or isolated CD4+, CD8+ and CD8+ TEMRA cells reached a purity of at least 90%. RNA was extracted using the RNeasy kit, and roughly 0.45 to 1 microgram was reverse transcribed with random hexamers. TCR beta CDR3 regions were amplified with the immunoSEQ multiplex PCR assay covering 54 Vbeta and 13 Jbeta segments. To correct PCR amplification bias, a synthetic template baseline was used for both primer optimization and computational correction. In the source study's methods: Reads were annotated to V, D and J genes according to IMGT and were analyzed with immunoSEQ Analyzer, with only productive sequences retained. To calculate clonality, Shannon entropy was normalized by log2 of the number of productive unique sequences and then subtracted from one. For each patient and control, public and private clones were evaluated among the 100 most prevalent clones. Clones were defined as Susac-specific when absent from the healthy and MS cohorts, from approximately 1,100 published viral clones and from other ImmuneACCESS disease sequences. TCRdb redid the processing of the public reads, applying fastp at Q25 and MiXCR, and retained in-frame beta chains. Every distinct CDR3 protein forms one entry, paired with its most common genes and DNA. These V and J calls originate from TCRdb's pipeline instead of the authors' own analysis. In this sample the table shows some 190,000 distinct CDR3 sequences, 90% to 95% of which occur a single time. The ten largest clones add up to roughly 0.096% of the sample.

The paper's findings and limits, for the study overall: The study acknowledged that relatively few individuals were included in the TCR sequencing and HLA analysis.

Material: CD4+ T cells from PBMCs. The receptor was derived from a human donor in good health.

The CDR3 region has the sequence CAWRTGAYEQYF. The nucleotide sequence reads TGTGCCTGGAGAACGGGGGCCTACGAGCAGTACTTC. The rearrangement joined TRBV30 to TRBJ2-7; TRBD2 is possibly the D segment (6 matching bases). V loses 3 bases, J loses 2 bases, and the germline ends lie 8 bases apart. The CDR3 measures 12 amino acids from cysteine to phenylalanine. The sequence is cut down to CDR3 DNA, 36 bases in frame from base 1. The germline V gene (reference sequence) provides CDR1 GTSNPN and CDR2 SVGIG.